This T cell receptor beta chain was captured by sequencing in a study of spatial heterogeneity in lung cancer. Study-level background: Across the raw uncorrected reads, a unique TCR and UMI combination was observed, on average, more than ten times.

Time point indicated: sample taken at primary tumor resection. Whole RNA came from tumor, nontumor lung or frozen PBMC and was sequenced without being sorted. Samples came from 60 to 75 TRACERx patients with untreated early-stage lung cancer. There are a few counts of this clonotype. The antigen remains undetermined. TCRdb processed the 5' RACE reads anew with MiXCR; each CDR3 protein has one entry. The table includes around 11,000 distinct CDR3 sequences, approximately 25% detected once. Broader study findings: Resection saw ubiquitous expanded tumor TCRs appear in blood more than follow-up did.

From germline, CDR1 is WNHNN and CDR2 SYGVQD (reference sequence). The V gene lost 3 bases and the J gene lost 0 bases, with 5 bases spanning the gap. This CDR3 is 13 amino acids long. The sequence derives from a female donor with early-stage non-small cell lung cancer. The sample here was PBMCs, taken at surgery. V and J are TRBV10-1 and TRBJ1-1; D is unclear. CDR3 sequence (DNA): TGCGCCAGCAGTGAACGTATGAACACTGAAGCTTTCTTT. Its protein is CASSERMNTEAFF.